Given below is one T cell receptor beta chain in context. The sample holds a few counts of this clonotype. Its antigen remains undetermined. No much larger clonotype is one base removed from it; base qualities were not supplied. Per the publication, the treatment or condition label means: live attenuated yellow fever vaccine strain. Two biological replicates of bulk PBMCs were collected at each blood-draw timepoint. A standard Ficoll-Paque protocol was used to isolate PBMCs from peripheral blood. RNA was extracted with TriZol from bulk PBMCs, CD4 and CD8 fractions, and dextramer-positive and dextramer-negative fractions. The data stem from a study of T cells after yellow fever vaccination (dated by TCRdb to the late 2010s). With regard to the full study: The SMART-Seq v4 Ultra Low Input RNA kit was used to prepare libraries from fractions with low cell numbers. Two healthy male donors, one aged 18 to 29 and one aged 30 to 40 years, were included in the cohort. To follow T-cell clones before and after primary and booster YFV17D yellow fever vaccination, bulk TCR alpha and beta repertoires were sequenced over time. Blood was drawn at multiple timepoints before and after primary and secondary immunization, with bulk PBMC replicates and cell subsets isolated. Study-wide conclusions, independent of this receptor: Most clones expanded after primary vaccination were re-detected after the booster (about 95% of CD4 and around 88% of CD8), suggesting broad memory maintenance. The secondary T-cell response was weaker than the primary response but faster, peaking on day 5 instead of day 15. The study included only two donors, which limits how far the findings can be generalized. A small share of clonotypes occurred in both CD4 and CD8 compartments, likely arising from convergent recombination. FACS-sorted repertoires could contain abundant contaminating clonotypes from the bulk population, so computational filtering was required.

TCR cDNA was synthesized by 5'RACE template switching, through which a universal primer site and unique molecular identifiers were introduced. Priming for cDNA synthesis came from both the TCR alpha and TCR beta constant segments. Library amplification involved two PCR steps, and the second step added sample barcodes and sequencing adapters. Libraries were sequenced on Illumina HiSeq 2500 (2x100 bp) or NovaSeq (2x150 bp). For the original study's pipeline: MIGEC was used to demultiplex reads and collapse the reads into UMI consensus sequences, and MiXCR was used for V(D)J alignment. Using edgeR on replicate PBMC samples, clonotypes were called vaccine-responding if FDR was below 0.01 and the log2 fold change was above 5 up to day 15. Each bulk clonotype received a CD4 or CD8 identity based on whether the sequenced CD4 or CD8 repertoire contained that clonotype at higher abundance. In-frame beta chains were kept once TCRdb had trimmed the public reads at Q25 with fastp and called clones with MiXCR. Each CDR3 protein appears once, grouped with its most common genes and DNA. TCRdb, not the authors, supplied the V and J calls. Here the sample has approximately 340,000 distinct CDR3 sequences; about 8.7% occur a single time. The ten largest clones represent 15% to 20% of the sample.

From a lookup of the germline V gene, CDR1 and CDR2 are WSHSY and SAAADI. The CDR3 runs 17 amino acids, cysteine and phenylalanine included. The read is trimmed to its CDR3 DNA, 51 bases read in frame from base 1. A distance of 18 bases separates the germline ends of V and J, which lose 0 bases and 4 bases respectively. Sequencing was performed on PBMCs, taken on the day of the first yellow fever vaccination. The sequence links TRBV10-2 to TRBJ1-2; no D gene is confidently identified. The sequence derives from a man aged 18 to 29 who received the YFV17D yellow fever vaccine. Here is the DNA: TGCGCCAGCAGTGAGTCGAGTCTCGGAATACAACCCTATGGCTACACCTTC. Translated, it gives CASSESSLGIQPYGYTF.